This T cell receptor (beta chain) was sequenced in a study of Graves' ophthalmopathy and Graves' hyperthyroidism. Scientists amplified the TCR beta CDR3 regions from RNA transcripts. First-round RT-PCR used HTBI primers; second-round multiplex PCR followed. Using its own MiXCR run on the multiplex PCR reads, TCRdb lists one record per CDR3 protein. The table records just over 400,000 distinct CDR3 sequences, under 25% of them present only once. This clonotype showed up many times. The V end was cut by 0 bases, the J end by 3 bases, with 14 bases between. CDR1 and CDR2 from the germline V gene are LNHNV and YYDKDF (reference sequence). CDR3 size: 16 residues.

The sequenced sample was peripheral blood. This rearrangement joins TRBV15 to TRBJ1-1; D unresolved. The receptor was isolated from a woman aged 18-30 years with stable Graves' hyperthyroidism. CDR3 residues: CATSRDFGRRDTEAFF. DNA of the CDR3: TGTGCCACCAGCAGAGATTTCGGCAGGAGGGACACTGAAGCTTTCTTT.